One sample yielded the 28 T cell receptor beta chains listed below, sequenced in a study of T cell repertoires in cytomegalovirus infection. TCRdb reprocessed the reads with MiXCR, giving one entry per CDR3 protein. In the table there are hundreds of thousands of distinct CDR3 sequences, 25% to 30% of which are singletons. Which antigens these TCRs recognize remains unknown. The sequencing used cultured PBMCs, collected from culture after CMV antigen stimulation. These receptors originate from a human donor in good health (CMV status not recorded). Some clones in this sample may be carry-over from other donors' samples.

This clonotype was found a few times. The gene calls are TRBV29-1 and TRBJ1-1, with TRBD1 identical over 9 bases. CDR3 size: 13 residues. V trimming: 6 bases; J trimming: 6 bases; junction bases outside the gene matches: 8. Germline loops: CDR1 SQVTM, CDR2 ANQGSEA. The CDR3 sequence: CSVTGGAIAEAFF. The CDR3 DNA sequence: TGCAGCGTAACAGGGGGCGCGATAGCTGAAGCTTTCTTT.

In its sample, this clonotype was seen many times. The genes are TRBV7-2 and TRBJ1-2, with 8 bases matching TRBD1. The V and J ends lost 4 bases and 3 bases, in that order; junction bases with no gene match: 7. Germline assignment: CDR1 SGHTA and CDR2 FQGNSA. The CDR3 runs 15 residues. CDR3 nucleotide sequence: TGTGCCAGCAGCTCTACCAGGGGGCGCGACTATGGCTACACCTTC. Protein: CASSSTRGRDYGYTF.

In its sample, this clonotype was seen many times. The J gene is TRBJ2-2, the V gene TRBV7-2, with 7 bases that match TRBD1. The germline V gene has CDR1 SGHTA and CDR2 FQGNSA. J was trimmed by 0 bases and V by 0 bases; bases with no gene match: 10. The CDR3 spans 19 residues. The CDR3 region has the DNA TGTGCCAGCAGCTTAGCGGGCACAGGGGCGAGTGCGAACACCGGGGAGCTGTTTTTT. It yields the protein CASSLAGTGASANTGELFF.

This clonotype was counted between two and nine times. The V and J genes are TRBV5-5 and TRBJ2-3; TRBD2 is a possible D gene (5 bases). This CDR3 is 16 amino acids long. From germline, CDR1 is SGHKS and CDR2 YYEKEE (reference sequence). Trimming shortened V by 2 bases and J by 0 bases, and 13 bases separated the two germline ends. CDR3 sequence (DNA): TGTGCCAGCAGCTTTGTGCCCGGCGGGAGCACAGATACGCAGTATTTT. This codes for CASSFVPGGSTDTQYF.

In its sample, this clonotype was seen a few times. This chain links TRBV18 with TRBJ2-1, with TRBD2 identical over 7 bases. J was trimmed by 2 bases and V by 2 bases; bases with no gene match: 6. Germline V CDR1 and CDR2: KGHSH, LQKENI. This CDR3 contains 16 residues. The CDR3 DNA follows: TGTGCCAGCTCACCAGGACCGGGAGGCACCTACAATGAGCAGTTCTTC. It specifies CASSPGPGGTYNEQFF.

This clonotype came up a few times. The rearrangement joins TRBV7-2 to TRBJ2-7; no reliable D call. This CDR3 region has 13 residues. CDR1 and CDR2 (germline): SGHTA, FQGNSA. V lost 6 bases to trimming and J lost 4 bases, with 13 bases between them. CDR3 in DNA: TGTGCCAGCAGGATCAAAGAAGATTACGAGCAGTACTTC. Translated, it gives CASRIKEDYEQYF.

The rearrangement uses TRBV10-3 and TRBJ2-1, with TRBD2 matching over 9 bases. Losses at the gene ends were 3 bases for V and 8 bases for J; bases not matched to a gene: 8. The germline V gene encodes CDR1 ENHRY and CDR2 SYGVKD. The CDR3 loop spans 15 amino acids. CDR3 nucleotide sequence: TGTGCCATCAGTGACGGAGCGGGGGGCGGCGATGAGCAGTTCTTC. Translating it yields CAISDGAGGGDEQFF.

The chain combines TRBV6-2 or TRBV6-3 with TRBJ2-5; no clear D. V was trimmed by 5 bases and J by 8 bases, leaving 18 bases between them. There are 14 residues in the CDR3. Germline V gene data show CDR1 as MNHEY and CDR2 as SVGEGT. The CDR3 region has the DNA TGTGCCAGCAGTAACGGACGATCGTGGGAAACCCAGTACTTC. This translates into CASSNGRSWETQYF.

The chain employs TRBV10-3 and TRBJ2-7, with 7 bases identical to TRBD1. The junction had 12 bases not matched to a gene; V was cut back by 3 bases and J by 7 bases. This CDR3 contains 15 residues. Germline V gives CDR1 ENHRY, CDR2 SYGVKD. CDR3 bases: TGTGCCATCAGTGACCCAGAGGACAGGTTGGATGAGCAGTACTTC. This translates into CAISDPEDRLDEQYF.

This clonotype was seen a handful of times. This rearrangement joins TRBV19 to TRBJ1-1; D may be TRBD1 (5 bases). The CDR3 runs 13 residues. Germline V gives CDR1 LNHDA, CDR2 SQIVND (reference sequence). V was trimmed by 9 bases and J by 5 bases, leaving 16 bases between them. Written as DNA, the CDR3 is TGTGCCAGGGCCTGGGGGACGGGGACTGAAGCTTTCTTT. Its translation: CARAWGTGTEAFF.

The chain couples TRBV19 to TRBJ2-7, with TRBD2 as a possible D gene (5 bases). CDR1 is LNHDA, CDR2 SQIVND, per germline (reference sequence). Deletions cut 3 bases from V and 1 base from J, with 10 bases between. The CDR3 extends over 14 amino acids. DNA for the CDR3: TGTGCCAGTAGTATCGACCAGCGGTCCTACGAGCAGTACTTC. Its protein is CASSIDQRSYEQYF. Combining the CDR3 with reference TRBV19 and TRBJ2-7 gives the whole variable domain DGGITQSPKYLFRKEGQNVTLSCEQNLNHDAMYWYRQDPGQGLRLIYYSQIVNDFQKGDIAEGYSVSREKKESFPLTVTSAQKNPTAFYLCASSIDQRSYEQYFGPGTRLTVT.

V is TRBV5-1 and J is TRBJ2-1; 13 bases fit TRBD2. Germline lookup yields CDR1 SGHRS and CDR2 YFSETQ. CDR3 length: 15 residues. J lost 9 bases, V lost 3 bases, and 6 bases had no gene match. For the CDR3, the DNA is TGCGCCAGCAGCTCCGGGACTAGCGGGAAAGGTGAGCAGTTCTTC. This encodes CASSSGTSGKGEQFF.

This clonotype was seen just once. The chain carries TRBV28 and TRBJ2-7, with 12 positions matching TRBD1. This CDR3 spans 15 amino acids. Germline lookup yields CDR1 MDHEN and CDR2 SYDVKM. V shed 6 bases and J 4 bases; nucleotides not matched to a gene: 7. The CDR3 loop reads CASSTGTGGRYEQYF. The DNA of the CDR3 is TGTGCCAGCAGCACCGGGACAGGGGGCAGGTACGAGCAGTACTTC.

This clonotype was found a few times. V usage is TRBV7-9 and J usage is TRBJ2-7; 8 bases match TRBD1. The CDR3 is 15 residues long. Trimming cost V 4 bases and J 1 base; bases outside gene matches: 6. Germline V CDR1 and CDR2: SEHNR, FQNEAQ (reference sequence). The chain's CDR3 is CASSCGQGCSYEQYF. CDR3 coding DNA: TGTGCCAGCAGCTGTGGACAGGGATGTTCCTACGAGCAGTACTTC.

The sample holds a few counts of this clonotype. V usage is TRBV18 and J usage is TRBJ2-7; no clear D. CDR1 and CDR2 (germline): KGHSH, LQKENI. The CDR3 is made up of 13 amino acids. Trimming removed 0 bases at V and 4 bases at J, with 7 bases between. CDR3 amino acids: CASSPPPRYEQYF. The CDR3 DNA reads as TGTGCCAGCTCACCACCCCCGAGGTACGAGCAGTACTTC.

This clonotype has at least ten counts. The CDR3 is CSAQGTSGVTTDTQYF. CDR3 sequence (DNA): TGCAGTGCCCAGGGGACTAGCGGGGTAACCACAGATACGCAGTATTTT. The rearrangement links TRBV20-1 to TRBJ2-3; 13 bases map to TRBD2. Looked up from germline, CDR1 is DFQATT and CDR2 is SNEGSKA (reference sequence). Trimming cost V 6 bases and J 2 bases; bases outside gene matches: 8. The CDR3 covers 16 residues.

The chain carries TRBV12-3 or TRBV12-4 and TRBJ1-5, with D tentatively TRBD1 (5 bases). The CDR3 is 13 residues long. V lost 7 bases and J 7 bases, leaving 14 bases between the germline ends. CDR3 nucleotide sequence: TGTGCCAGCACCGTGGGGCGGGAGCAGCCCCAGCATTTT. As protein: CASTVGREQPQHF.

V usage is TRBV19 and J usage is TRBJ1-5; D gene uncertain. The germline gives CDR1 LNHDA, CDR2 SQIVND (reference sequence). The V gene lost 6 bases and the J gene lost 6 bases, with 18 bases spanning the gap. The CDR3 has 15 residues. CDR3 in amino acids: CASSSGTPSSQPQHF. CDR3 DNA: TGTGCCAGTAGCTCGGGAACACCCTCCAGTCAGCCCCAGCATTTT.

Only a few counts were recorded for this clonotype. J is TRBJ1-1 and V is TRBV7-2; unclear D gene. Germline values: CDR1 SGHTA, CDR2 FQGNSA. This CDR3 is 13 amino acids long. V was clipped by 4 bases and J by 1 base, with 7 bases between them. The CDR3, as DNA: TGTGCCAGCAGCTCTCAGGCGAACACTGAAGCTTTCTTT. It is translated as CASSSQANTEAFF.

The chain recombines TRBV5-4 with TRBJ1-2, with 7 bases matching TRBD1. This CDR3 has 13 residues. Germline V gives CDR1 SGHNT, CDR2 YYREEE (reference sequence). The J segment lost 5 bases and the V segment lost 2 bases, leaving 3 bases of the junction unmatched. DNA of the CDR3: TGTGCCAGCAGCTTCGGGACAGAGTATGGCTACACCTTC. Translated: CASSFGTEYGYTF.

The chain joins TRBV7-8 to TRBJ1-2; D is possibly TRBD1 (6 bases). CDR1 and CDR2 from the germline V gene are SGHVS and FQNEAQ. Trimming left V 4 bases short and J 3 bases short, with 9 bases between. This CDR3 is built from 13 residues. CDR3 sequence reads: CASSSRQDYGYTF. In nucleotides, the CDR3 is TGTGCCAGCAGCTCCCGACAGGACTATGGCTACACCTTC.

The rearrangement joins TRBV12-3 or TRBV12-4 to TRBJ2-2; 8 nucleotides match TRBD2. Unmatched junction bases numbered 7, after V lost 5 bases and J lost 5 bases. This CDR3 is 15 amino acids long. CDR3 residues: CASSPSGLRTGELFF. As DNA, the CDR3 is TGTGCCAGCAGTCCTAGCGGGCTTAGAACCGGGGAGCTGTTTTTT.

Only a few counts were recorded for this clonotype. The chain links TRBV6-1 to TRBJ2-1, with 14 bases aligning to TRBD2. Germline-derived CDR1 and CDR2 are MNHNS and SASEGT. With V trimmed by 4 bases and J by 6 bases, 2 bases remained unmatched. The CDR3 is 15 residues long. The CDR3 here is CASSGGLAGANEQFF. DNA for the CDR3: TGTGCCAGCAGTGGGGGACTAGCGGGAGCCAATGAGCAGTTCTTC.

This clonotype was seen a few times. V gene TRBV4-1 combines with J gene TRBJ1-1; D is uncertain. The CDR3 runs 13 residues. Germline CDR1 and CDR2: MGHRA and YSYEKL. Deletions cut 3 bases from V and 4 bases from J, with 9 bases between. This CDR3 is CASSHSSSTEAFF. The DNA of the CDR3 is TGCGCCAGCAGCCATTCCTCGAGCACTGAAGCTTTCTTT.

This clonotype was counted at least ten times. The chain has TRBV7-2 and TRBJ2-7; 8 bases fit TRBD2. The CDR3 is 16 residues long. V lost 5 bases and J lost 4; bases outside the gene matches: 13. Germline CDR1 reads SGHTA; CDR2 reads FQGNSA. CDR3 residues: CASSRSLGTRRYEQYF. Written as DNA, the CDR3 is TGTGCCAGCAGCCGATCACTCGGGACTAGAAGGTACGAGCAGTACTTC.

This chain links TRBV6-5 with TRBJ1-2, with 9 bases aligning to TRBD1. The CDR3 is made up of 13 amino acids. Per the germline V gene, CDR1 is MNHEY and CDR2 is SVGAGI. After removal of 5 bases from V and 7 bases from J, the junction contained 5 bases not matched to a gene. CDR3 DNA sequence: TGTGCCAGCAGTAGGGGACAGGGAGGTGGCTACACCTTC. Its protein is CASSRGQGGGYTF.

The V gene is TRBV12-3 or TRBV12-4, the J gene TRBJ1-5; D uncertain. This CDR3 region has 13 residues. V shed 6 bases and J shed 4 bases, with 10 bases lying between them. The CDR3 spells CASSSITNQPQHF. The CDR3 DNA reads as TGTGCCAGCAGCTCGATTACGAATCAGCCCCAGCATTTT.

The CDR3 coding sequence is TGTGCCAGCAGCCGTACAGGGGGCGAAAATGGCTACACCTTC. Residues: CASSRTGGENGYTF. The genes are TRBV12-3 or TRBV12-4 and TRBJ1-2; 9 bases align to TRBD1. The CDR3 has 14 amino acids. The J segment lost 6 bases and the V segment lost 6 bases, leaving 8 bases of the junction unmatched.